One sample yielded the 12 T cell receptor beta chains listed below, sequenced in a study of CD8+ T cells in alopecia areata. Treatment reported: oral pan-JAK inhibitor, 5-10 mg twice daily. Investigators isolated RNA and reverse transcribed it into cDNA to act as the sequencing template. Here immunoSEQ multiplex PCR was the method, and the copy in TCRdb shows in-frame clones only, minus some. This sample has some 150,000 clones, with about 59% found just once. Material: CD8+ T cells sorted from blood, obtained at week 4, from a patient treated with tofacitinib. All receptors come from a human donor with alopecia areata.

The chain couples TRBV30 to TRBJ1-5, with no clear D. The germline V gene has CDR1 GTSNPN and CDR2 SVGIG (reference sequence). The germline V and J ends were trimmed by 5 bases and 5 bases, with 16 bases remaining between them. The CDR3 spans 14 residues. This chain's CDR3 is CAWGPENHHQPQHF. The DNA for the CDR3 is TGTGCCTGGGGACCCGAAAACCATCATCAGCCCCAGCATTTT.

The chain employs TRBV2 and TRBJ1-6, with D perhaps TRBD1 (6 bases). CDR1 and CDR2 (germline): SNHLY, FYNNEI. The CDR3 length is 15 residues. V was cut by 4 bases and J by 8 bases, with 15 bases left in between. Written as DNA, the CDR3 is TGTGCCAGCAGTGGTTCGTCGGGGGCGGATTCACCCCTCCACTTT. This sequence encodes CASSGSSGADSPLHF.

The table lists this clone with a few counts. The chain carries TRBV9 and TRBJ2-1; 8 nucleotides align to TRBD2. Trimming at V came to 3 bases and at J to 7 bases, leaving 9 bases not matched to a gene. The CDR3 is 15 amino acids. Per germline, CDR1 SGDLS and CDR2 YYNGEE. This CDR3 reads CASSERGGIKNEQFF. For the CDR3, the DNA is TGTGCCAGCAGCGAACGGGGGGGCATTAAAAATGAGCAGTTCTTC.

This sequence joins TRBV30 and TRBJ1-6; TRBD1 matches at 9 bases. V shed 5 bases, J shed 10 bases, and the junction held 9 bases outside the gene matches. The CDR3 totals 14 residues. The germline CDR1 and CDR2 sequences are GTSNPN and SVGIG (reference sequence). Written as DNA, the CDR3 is TGTGCCTGGGGCAGCGGACAGGGGAACTCACCCCTCCACTTT. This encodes CAWGSGQGNSPLHF.

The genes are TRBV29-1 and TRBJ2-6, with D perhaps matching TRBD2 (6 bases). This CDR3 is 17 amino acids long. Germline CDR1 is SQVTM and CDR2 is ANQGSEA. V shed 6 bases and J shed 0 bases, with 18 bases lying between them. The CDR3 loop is CSVVYGTENSGANVLTF. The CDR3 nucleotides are TGCAGCGTCGTCTACGGGACTGAGAACTCTGGGGCCAACGTCCTGACTTTC.

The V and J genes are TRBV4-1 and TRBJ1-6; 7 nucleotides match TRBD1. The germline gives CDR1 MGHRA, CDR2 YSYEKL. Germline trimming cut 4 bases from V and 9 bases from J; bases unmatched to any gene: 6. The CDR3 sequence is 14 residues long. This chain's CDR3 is CASSLTGARSPLHF. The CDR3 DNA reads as TGCGCCAGCAGCCTCACAGGGGCACGTTCACCCCTCCACTTT.

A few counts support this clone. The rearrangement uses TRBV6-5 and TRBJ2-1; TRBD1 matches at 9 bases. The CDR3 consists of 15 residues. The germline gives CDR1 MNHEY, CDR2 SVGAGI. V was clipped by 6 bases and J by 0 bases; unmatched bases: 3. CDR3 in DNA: TGTGCCAGCAGAGACAGGGGGAGCTCCTACAATGAGCAGTTCTTC. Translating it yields CASRDRGSSYNEQFF.

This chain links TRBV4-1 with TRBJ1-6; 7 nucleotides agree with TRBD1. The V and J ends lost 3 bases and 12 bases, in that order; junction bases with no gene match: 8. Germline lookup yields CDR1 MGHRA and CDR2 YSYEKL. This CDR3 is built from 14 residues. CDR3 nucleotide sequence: TGCGCCAGCAGCCAGAGACAGGGAGAAGGACCCCTCCACTTT. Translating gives CASSQRQGEGPLHF.

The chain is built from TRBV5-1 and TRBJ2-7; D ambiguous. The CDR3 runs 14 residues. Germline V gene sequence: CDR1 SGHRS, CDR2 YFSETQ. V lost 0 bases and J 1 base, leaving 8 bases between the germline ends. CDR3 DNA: TGCGCCAGCAGCTTGGGTAGGCCATCCTACGAGCAGTACTTC. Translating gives CASSLGRPSYEQYF.

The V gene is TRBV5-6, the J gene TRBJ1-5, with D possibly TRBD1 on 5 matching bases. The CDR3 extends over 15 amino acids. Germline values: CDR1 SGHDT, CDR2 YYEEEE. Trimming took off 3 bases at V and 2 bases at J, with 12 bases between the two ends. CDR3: CASSSIGRGNQPQHF. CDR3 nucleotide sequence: TGTGCCAGCAGCTCGATTGGCAGGGGCAATCAGCCCCAGCATTTT.

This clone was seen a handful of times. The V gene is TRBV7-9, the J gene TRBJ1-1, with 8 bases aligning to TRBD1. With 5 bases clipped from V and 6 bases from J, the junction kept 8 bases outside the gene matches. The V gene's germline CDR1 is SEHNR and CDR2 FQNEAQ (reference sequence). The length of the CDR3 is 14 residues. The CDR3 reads CASSPGQGGPEAFF. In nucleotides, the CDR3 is TGTGCCAGCAGCCCCGGACAGGGAGGGCCTGAAGCTTTCTTT.

The CDR3 spells CAWSFPKGSPSYNEQFF. In nucleotides, the CDR3 is TGTGCCTGGAGTTTCCCGAAGGGGTCCCCCTCCTACAATGAGCAGTTCTTC. The chain uses TRBV30 and TRBJ2-1; a possible D gene is TRBD1 (5 bases). The ends were cut back, 2 bases at V and 0 bases at J, with 17 bases in the middle. The CDR3 contains 17 residues. Germline CDR1 is GTSNPN and CDR2 is SVGIG (reference sequence).